Listed here is a single T cell receptor (beta chain). Germline and junction disagree at one end, which may indicate a read error. Treatment described: oral pan-JAK inhibitor, 5-10 mg twice daily. The data were taken from a study of CD8+ T cells in alopecia areata. Sequencing templates came from extracted RNA that was reverse transcribed into cDNA. Using immunoSEQ multiplex PCR, the repertoire was profiled, and TCRdb retains in-frame clones only, with some absent. The data contain approximately 200,000 clones, approximately 56% of them singletons. The germline V gene has CDR1 SGHTA and CDR2 FQGNSA. The CDR3 spans 15 residues.

The sequencing used CD4+ T cells sorted from blood, collected at week 4, from a patient treated with tofacitinib. This TCR came from a human donor with alopecia areata. The rearrangement joins TRBV7-2 to TRBJ2-1, with D possibly matching TRBD2 (6 bases). The CDR3 bases are TGTGCCAGCAGCATAGCCGGGGGATCCTACAATGAGCAGTTCTTC. Encoded protein: CASSIAGGSYNEQFF.